These T cell receptor beta chains were read from a single sample in a study of HIV-infected patients and healthy controls. TCRdb re-called the 5' RACE reads through MiXCR, storing one row per CDR3 protein. The repertoire includes about 5,500 distinct CDR3 sequences, roughly 8.2% of them detected once, and just under 20% sits in the top ten. The source material was blood, sampled before antiretroviral therapy. The receptors shown here come from an adult with HIV infection. Each CDR3 is given with its conserved first and last residue. D genes are given only for firm matches. Clone size appears in some rows only: once, few, many, or a class for an expanded clone.

>TRBJ2-1|medium-sized|TRBD1|TRBV12-3/TRBV12-4
CASSFADRGYNEQFF
TGTGCCAGCAGTTTCGCGGACAGGGGCTACAATGAGCAGTTCTTC
>TRBJ2-1|medium-sized|TRBD2|TRBV12-3/TRBV12-4
CASSKTGGLYNEQFF
TGTGCCAGCAGTAAAACGGGGGGGCTCTACAATGAGCAGTTCTTC
>TRBJ2-5|medium-sized|NA|TRBV7-9
CASSLDVGTQYF
TGTGCCAGCAGCTTAGACGTGGGGACCCAGTACTTC
>TRBJ2-1|medium-sized|NA|TRBV27
CASSTNSGWGPNEQFF
TGTGCCAGCAGCACGAATAGCGGCTGGGGGCCCAATGAGCAGTTCTTC
>TRBJ2-7|medium-sized|NA|TRBV12-3/TRBV12-4
CASSPEGGFAYEQYF
TGTGCCAGCTCGCCGGAGGGGGGCTTCGCCTACGAGCAGTACTTC
>TRBJ2-5|few|NA|TRBV6-1
CASSGGEGTQYF
TGTGCCAGCAGTGGAGGCGAAGGGACCCAGTACTTC
>TRBJ2-1|medium-sized|TRBD1|TRBV24-1
CATSDQTGSYNEQFF
TGTGCCACCAGTGACCAGACAGGGTCATACAATGAGCAGTTCTTC
>TRBJ2-1|medium-sized|TRBD1|TRBV7-8
CASSRTRTGGLMEQFF
TGTGCCAGCAGCCGAACAAGGACAGGTGGCCTAATGGAGCAGTTCTTC
>TRBJ2-5|medium-sized|NA|TRBV20-1
CSASGGLKTQYF
TGCAGTGCTAGCGGGGGGCTGAAGACCCAGTACTTC
>TRBJ2-3|hyperexpanded|NA|TRBV3-1
CASSQDEGRTDTQYF
TGTGCCAGCAGCCAAGATGAAGGTCGCACAGATACGCAGTATTTT
>TRBJ2-2|many|NA|TRBV7-9
CASSLGWGTNTGELFF
TGTGCCAGCAGCTTAGGTTGGGGGACGAACACCGGGGAGCTGTTTTTT
>TRBJ2-3|medium-sized|TRBD2|TRBV7-2
CASSPQAGATDTQYF
TGTGCCAGCAGCCCCCAAGCGGGGGCCACAGATACGCAGTATTTT
>TRBJ2-3|NA|TRBD2|TRBV12-3/TRBV12-4
CASSHTSGGPTQYF
TGTGCCAGCAGCCATACTAGCGGGGGCCCCACGCAGTATTTT
>TRBJ1-1|many|NA|TRBV6-1
CASRVVTTEAFF
TGTGCCAGCCGGGTAGTGACCACTGAAGCTTTCTTT
>TRBJ2-5|few|TRBD2|TRBV27
CASSRLAGPQETQYF
TGTGCCAGCAGTAGACTAGCGGGGCCCCAAGAGACCCAGTACTTC
>TRBJ2-2|NA|TRBD1|TRBV10-3
CAIRAGQASPLTGELFF
TGTGCCATCAGGGCGGGACAGGCCAGCCCCCTGACCGGGGAGCTGTTTTTT
>TRBJ2-1|medium-sized|TRBD2|TRBV7-9
CASSLATSGAVYNEQFF
TGTGCCAGCAGCTTAGCGACTAGCGGGGCTGTCTACAATGAGCAGTTCTTC
>TRBJ2-3|medium-sized|NA|TRBV6-6
CASSHGGGNTQYF
TGTGCCAGCAGCCACGGAGGGGGCAATACGCAGTATTTT
>TRBJ1-3|many|NA|TRBV2
CASREQVFSGNTIYF
TGTGCCAGCAGAGAACAGGTCTTCTCTGGAAACACCATATATTTT
>TRBJ2-5|medium-sized|NA|TRBV5-1
CASSFQGIETQYF
TGCGCCAGCAGCTTTCAGGGGATAGAGACCCAGTACTTC
>TRBJ2-2|medium-sized|NA|TRBV5-1
CASSLGRAVTGELFF
TGCGCCAGCAGCTTGGGCAGGGCCGTCACCGGGGAGCTGTTTTTT
>TRBJ2-2|many|NA|TRBV19
CASSIRAPGSANTGELFF
TGTGCCAGTAGTATCAGGGCCCCTGGGTCCGCGAACACCGGGGAGCTGTTTTTT
>TRBJ2-3|many|TRBD2|TRBV4-1
CASSQDAGGRTDTQYF
TGCGCCAGCAGCCAAGATGCGGGGGGCCGCACAGATACGCAGTATTTT
>TRBJ2-1|medium-sized|NA|TRBV5-1
CASSFQSTNEQFF
TGCGCCAGCAGCTTCCAGTCTACCAATGAGCAGTTCTTC
>TRBJ2-3|NA|TRBD2|TRBV7-2
CASSLVAGGLSTDTQYF
TGTGCCAGCAGCTTGGTAGCGGGGGGGCTGTCGACAGATACGCAGTATTTT
>TRBJ2-5|medium-sized|TRBD1|TRBV6-5
CASSYLGGGPAQYF
TGTGCCAGCAGTTACCTAGGGGGCGGCCCGGCCCAGTACTTC
>TRBJ1-2|many|NA|TRBV19
CATQEGAYGYTF
TGTGCCACCCAGGAAGGGGCCTATGGCTACACCTTC
>TRBJ2-2|medium-sized|NA|TRBV7-3
CASSLGRNTGELFF
TGTGCCAGCAGCTTGGGACGGAACACCGGGGAGCTGTTTTTT
>TRBJ1-2|many|NA|TRBV20-1
CSASEEGGRRAYGYTF
TGCAGTGCTAGTGAAGAGGGAGGTCGGAGGGCTTATGGCTACACCTTC
>TRBJ2-7|many|TRBD2|TRBV5-1
CASSKGRTSGTTYEQYF
TGCGCCAGCAGTAAGGGCCGGACTAGCGGGACCACCTACGAGCAGTACTTC
>TRBJ2-1|many|NA|TRBV5-4
CATHPVQSPYNEQFF
TGTGCCACCCACCCCGTACAATCCCCCTACAATGAGCAGTTCTTC
>TRBJ2-3|medium-sized|NA|TRBV14
CASSQETTQYF
TGTGCCAGCAGCCAAGAGACTACGCAGTATTTT
>TRBJ2-7|medium-sized|NA|TRBV20-1
CSASRPPTYEQYF
TGCAGTGCTAGTCGGCCCCCCACCTACGAGCAGTACTTC
>TRBJ1-2|NA|NA|TRBV2
CASSELAGGVNYGYTF
TGTGCCAGCAGTGAACTTGCTGGAGGGGTTAACTATGGCTACACCTTC
>TRBJ2-1|NA|NA|TRBV20-1
CSARVVGHIYNEQFF
TGCAGTGCTAGAGTTGTAGGGCATATATACAATGAGCAGTTCTTC
>TRBJ2-2|NA|TRBD2|TRBV7-6
CASSAQVAGLPGELFF
TGTGCCAGCAGCGCTCAAGTAGCGGGGCTCCCCGGGGAGCTGTTTTTT
>TRBJ2-5|many|NA|TRBV6-6
CASSYSPGVKGETQYF
TGTGCCAGCAGTTACTCTCCGGGGGTAAAAGGGGAGACCCAGTACTTC
>TRBJ2-3|medium-sized|NA|TRBV24-1
CATSDPARTQYF
TGTGCCACCAGTGATCCAGCGCGTACGCAGTATTTT
>TRBJ2-2|medium-sized|NA|TRBV3-1
CASSPGAGELFF
TGTGCCAGCAGCCCAGGGGCCGGGGAGCTGTTTTTT
>TRBJ2-5|NA|TRBD1|TRBV9
CASSVAAGGEETQYF
TGTGCCAGCAGCGTAGCCGCAGGGGGCGAGGAGACCCAGTACTTC